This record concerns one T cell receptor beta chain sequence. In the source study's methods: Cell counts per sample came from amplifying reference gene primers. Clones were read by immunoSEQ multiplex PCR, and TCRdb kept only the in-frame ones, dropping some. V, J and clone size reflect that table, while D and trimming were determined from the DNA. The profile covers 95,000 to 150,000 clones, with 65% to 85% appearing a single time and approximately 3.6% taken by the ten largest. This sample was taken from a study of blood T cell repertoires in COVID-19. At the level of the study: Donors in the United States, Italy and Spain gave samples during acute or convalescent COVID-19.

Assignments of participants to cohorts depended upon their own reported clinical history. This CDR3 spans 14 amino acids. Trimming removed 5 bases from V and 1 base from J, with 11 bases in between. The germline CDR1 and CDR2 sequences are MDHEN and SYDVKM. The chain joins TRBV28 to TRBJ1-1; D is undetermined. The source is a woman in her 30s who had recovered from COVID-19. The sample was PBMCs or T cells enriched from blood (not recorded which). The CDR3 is CASSGGRRNTEAFF. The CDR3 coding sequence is TGTGCCAGCAGTGGTGGCAGAAGGAACACTGAAGCTTTCTTT.